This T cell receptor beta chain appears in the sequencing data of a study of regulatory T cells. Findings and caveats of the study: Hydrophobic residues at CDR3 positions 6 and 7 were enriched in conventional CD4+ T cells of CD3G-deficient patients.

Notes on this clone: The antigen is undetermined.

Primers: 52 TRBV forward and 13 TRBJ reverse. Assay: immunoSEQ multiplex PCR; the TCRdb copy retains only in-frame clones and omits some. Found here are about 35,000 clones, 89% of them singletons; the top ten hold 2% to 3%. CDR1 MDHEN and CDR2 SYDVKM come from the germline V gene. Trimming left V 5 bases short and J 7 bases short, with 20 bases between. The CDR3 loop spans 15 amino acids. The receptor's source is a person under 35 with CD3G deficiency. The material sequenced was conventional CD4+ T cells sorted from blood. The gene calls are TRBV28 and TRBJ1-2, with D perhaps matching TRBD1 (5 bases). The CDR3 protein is CASSPMTEGWGGYTF. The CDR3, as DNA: TGTGCCAGCAGTCCAATGACAGAGGGATGGGGTGGCTACACCTTC.